The sequence of this T cell receptor (beta chain) was determined in a study of Ad26.COV2.S vaccination and SARS-CoV-2 variants. A remark on this clone: Its target is unknown.

Study-wide results and limits: Ad26.COV2.S recipients had broader spike-specific TCRs (P = 0.0014). Breadth, reportedly substantial, characterized the spike-specific CD8+ and CD4+ T cell responses after vaccination. Responses of T cells in total may have been underestimated by the TCR breadth and depth analyses. Non-spike TCR breadth did not differ much between vaccine and placebo recipients.

TCRdb keeps only in-frame clones here, not all; method: immunoSEQ multiplex PCR. The sample holds 350,000 to 450,000 clones, about 92% seen once. The V end was cut by 10 bases, the J end by 4 bases, with 19 bases between. CDR3 length: 14 amino acids. From germline, CDR1 is LNHDA and CDR2 SQIVND (reference sequence). The sample consisted of peripheral blood, taken after recovery from COVID-19. The chain employs TRBV19 and TRBJ1-2; D perhaps matches TRBD1 (5 bases). This receptor was taken from a human donor who had recovered from COVID-19. The CDR3 here is CATGGTPRGYGYTF. CDR3 in DNA: TGTGCCACCGGAGGGACTCCGAGGGGCTATGGCTACACCTTC. The variable domain in full, completed from reference TRBV19 and TRBJ1-2, reads DGGITQSPKYLFRKEGQNVTLSCEQNLNHDAMYWYRQDPGQGLRLIYYSQIVNDFQKGDIAEGYSVSREKKESFPLTVTSAQKNPTAFYLCATGGTPRGYGYTFGSGTRLTVV.